This passage covers 10 T cell receptor beta chains from one sample sequenced in a study of T cells in Graves' hyperthyroidism and ophthalmopathy. It was RNA transcripts that yielded the amplified TCR beta CDR3 regions. Initially, a first-round RT-PCR of the TCR CDR3 employed the HTBI primer set. From the multiplex PCR reads, TCRdb called clonotypes with MiXCR, one entry per CDR3 protein. The table has just over 550,000 distinct CDR3 sequences, 35% to 55% seen once. Sequenced input: peripheral blood or thyroid tissue (not recorded which). The receptor set was obtained from a young woman with Graves' hyperthyroidism.

This clonotype was counted only a few times. The CDR3 nucleotides read TGTGCCATCTCCAAGACAGGGGGGTCCTCTGGAAACACCATATATTTT. Its protein is CAISKTGGSSGNTIYF. The gene calls are TRBV10-3 and TRBJ1-3; TRBD1 agrees at 9 bases. After removal of 8 bases from V and 0 bases from J, the junction contained 8 bases not matched to a gene. The CDR3 totals 16 residues. Per the germline V gene, CDR1 is ENHRY and CDR2 is SYGVKD.

The chain joins TRBV11-2 to TRBJ2-3; maybe TRBD2 (6 bases). CDR1 is SGHAT and CDR2 is FQNNGV in the germline V gene. The V and J ends lost 5 bases and 2 bases respectively, with 14 bases between them. This CDR3 is 15 amino acids long. The chain's CDR3 is CASSARAGLTDTQYF. The CDR3 coding sequence is TGTGCCAGCAGCGCCAGAGCGGGCCTCACAGATACGCAGTATTTT.

This sequence joins TRBV10-3 and TRBJ1-3; TRBD1 might be the D (6 bases). The ends were cut back, 2 bases at V and 0 bases at J, with 8 bases in the middle. CDR1 ENHRY and CDR2 SYGVKD come from the germline V gene. The CDR3 length is 15 residues. The DNA of the CDR3 is TGTGCCATCAGTGAGGCAGGGGACTCTGGAAACACCATATATTTT. Encoded protein: CAISEAGDSGNTIYF.

The chain links TRBV20-1 to TRBJ2-5; 8 bases are shared with TRBD1. The CDR3 runs 13 residues. Germline lookup yields CDR1 DFQATT and CDR2 SNEGSKA (reference sequence). With 4 bases clipped from V and 9 bases from J, the junction kept 10 bases outside the gene matches. CDR3 nucleotide sequence: TGCAGTGCTAATAGGCAGGGACAGGAGGCCCAGTACTTC. This translates into CSANRQGQEAQYF.

The chain uses TRBV24-1 and TRBJ1-2; 9 bases match TRBD1. In germline, CDR1 is KGHDR, CDR2 SFDVKD. Trimming took 9 bases from V and 8 from J; bases not matched to a gene: 12. This CDR3 is built from 14 residues. The CDR3 sequence is CATPPRTGVFGYTF. The CDR3 region has the DNA TGTGCCACCCCTCCTAGGACAGGGGTCTTCGGCTACACCTTC.

The rearrangement joins TRBV10-2 to TRBJ1-5, with D unclear. CDR3 length equals 14 residues. Trimming left V 8 bases short and J 0 bases short, with 11 bases between. CDR1 is WSHSY and CDR2 is SAAADI in the germline V gene. This CDR3 is CASGSGRSNQPQHF. CDR3 coding DNA: TGCGCCAGCGGATCCGGACGTAGCAATCAGCCCCAGCATTTT.

The table lists this clonotype with a few counts. This chain uses TRBV27 with TRBJ1-4; D not resolved. The V gene lost 7 bases and the J gene lost 7 bases, with 7 bases spanning the gap. The CDR3 is 11 amino acids. Germline V gene lookup returns CDR1 MNHEY and CDR2 SMNVEV (reference sequence). This CDR3 is CASTGGEKLFF. The CDR3 DNA reads TGTGCCAGCACGGGCGGTGAAAAACTGTTTTTT.

The chain combines TRBV7-3 with TRBJ1-5; no clear D gene. The ends were cut back, 0 bases at V and 3 bases at J, with 9 bases in the middle. CDR1 is SGHTA and CDR2 is FQGTGA in the germline V gene. The CDR3 runs 15 residues. The CDR3 DNA reads TGTGCCAGCAGCTTAACGGGCACGACCAATCAGCCCCAGCATTTT. This sequence encodes CASSLTGTTNQPQHF.

With respect to this clonotype: One junction end disagrees with the germline gene, perhaps due to a read error. This chain links TRBV7-4 with TRBJ2-5, with D perhaps matching TRBD2 (5 bases). CDR1 and CDR2 from the germline V gene are SGHVT and SQSDAQ. The CDR3 is made up of 12 amino acids. The CDR3 sequence: CASSQDGGTQYF. In DNA, the CDR3 is TGCGCCAGCAGCCAAGACGGAGGGACCCAGTACTTC.

In regard to this clonotype: Relative to the germline gene, one junction end is altered; a read error may explain this. V gene TRBV10-3 combines with J gene TRBJ1-1; tentative D call: TRBD1 (5 bases). In germline, CDR1 is ENHRY, CDR2 SYGVKD. The CDR3 totals 16 residues. Written as DNA, the CDR3 is TGTGCCAGCAGTAAGAACCCGGGACCCAGAAACACTGAAGCTTTCTTT. The encoded protein is CASSKNPGPRNTEAFF.